A single sample gave rise to the 4 T cell receptor beta chains below, sequenced in a study of shared clonotypes between healthy human individuals. Data came from immunoSEQ multiplex PCR; TCRdb stores just in-frame clones and leaves some out. The sample yields 2,500,000 or so clones, 93% seen once. Sequencing used naive CD4+ T cells from PBMCs. Subset here: CD45RA+ positively selected. These receptors were collected from a man aged 18 to 29 in good health. Some clones in this sample may be carry-over from other donors' samples.

This chain connects TRBV18 to TRBJ2-6; no firm D call. V lost 6 bases and J 2 bases, leaving 11 bases between the germline ends. The CDR3 spans 15 residues. From germline, CDR1 is KGHSH and CDR2 LQKENI. DNA of the CDR3: TGTGCCAGCTCGTCCAACGGGCCTGGGGCCAACGTCCTGACTTTC. Translation: CASSSNGPGANVLTF.

The genes are TRBV11-2 and TRBJ2-1; 7 nucleotides agree with TRBD2. The CDR3 sequence is 15 residues long. Trimming took 0 bases from V and 7 from J; bases not matched to a gene: 6. The germline gives CDR1 SGHAT, CDR2 FQNNGV. This chain's CDR3 is CASSLEGGSFNEQFF. The CDR3 bases are TGTGCCAGCAGCTTAGAGGGGGGGAGTTTTAATGAGCAGTTCTTC.

The rearrangement uses TRBV4-2 and TRBJ1-4, with a tentative D call TRBD1 (5 bases). The CDR3 consists of 16 residues. CDR1 LGHNA and CDR2 YNFKEQ come from the germline V gene. V was clipped by 0 bases and J by 7 bases, with 15 bases between them. CDR3 residues: CASSQEIGGGGEKLFF. The CDR3 nucleotides are TGTGCCAGCAGCCAAGAGATTGGGGGTGGCGGTGAAAAACTGTTTTTT.

This chain joins TRBV28 and TRBJ2-5; no reliable D call. The germline gives CDR1 MDHEN, CDR2 SYDVKM. The V end was cut by 6 bases, the J end by 5 bases, with 10 bases between. The CDR3 consists of 12 residues. CDR3 in DNA: TGTGCCAGCAGGGGGTCGGGCGAGACCCAGTACTTC. This encodes CASRGSGETQYF.